This entry lists 8 T cell receptor beta chains sequenced from one sample in a study of T cells in Graves' hyperthyroidism and ophthalmopathy. There were TCR beta CDR3 regions amplified from RNA transcripts. The TCR CDR3 was amplified in a first-round RT-PCR using the HTBI primer set. TCRdb reprocessed the multiplex PCR reads with MiXCR, giving one entry per CDR3 protein. The data contain approximately 600,000 distinct CDR3 sequences, about a fifth of them seen just once; the ten biggest clones take up about 34%. The specimen sequenced was blood. These receptors came from a man between 25 and 39 years old with Graves' ophthalmopathy.

The chain employs TRBV28 and TRBJ2-7; no definite D call. The germline V and J ends were trimmed by 5 bases and 4 bases, with 15 bases remaining between them. Germline V gene lookup returns CDR1 MDHEN and CDR2 SYDVKM. The CDR3 totals 14 residues. The CDR3 DNA is TGTGCCAGCAGTGAGGCACACACACGTTACGAGCAGTACTTC. Its translation is CASSEAHTRYEQYF.

This clonotype has only a few counts. V and J are TRBV3-1 and TRBJ2-1, with 13 positions matching TRBD2. There are 18 residues in the CDR3. Germline assignment: CDR1 LGHDT and CDR2 YNNKEL (reference sequence). The V and J ends lost 0 bases and 9 bases, in that order; junction bases with no gene match: 11. CDR3 coding DNA: TGTGCCAGCAGCCAAGACTGCCTACTAGCGGGGGGGATGGGTGAGCAGTTCTTC. It encodes CASSQDCLLAGGMGEQFF.

This clonotype was detected a few times. The genes are TRBV5-5 and TRBJ2-2, with TRBD1 matching over 10 bases. Germline loops: CDR1 SGHKS, CDR2 YYEKEE (reference sequence). After removal of 4 bases from V and 4 bases from J, the junction contained 4 bases not matched to a gene. The CDR3 has 15 amino acids. The CDR3: CASSTGTGVTGELFF. CDR3 DNA: TGTGCCAGCAGCACCGGGACAGGGGTCACCGGGGAGCTGTTTTTT. Based on the CDR3 plus reference TRBV5-5 and TRBJ2-2, the full variable domain is DAGVTQSPTHLIKTRGQQVTLRCSPISGHKSVSWYQQVLGQGPQFIFQYYEKEERGRGNFPDRFSARQFPNYSSELNVNALLLGDSALYLCASSTGTGVTGELFFGEGSRLTVL.

This clonotype was recorded many times. The rearrangement joins TRBV2 to TRBJ1-3, with D possibly being TRBD1 (5 bases). The CDR3 contains 15 residues. V lost 7 bases to trimming and J lost 2 bases, with 15 bases between them. Germline values: CDR1 SNHLY, CDR2 FYNNEI. Here the CDR3 reads CASILLGGTGNTIYF. The DNA for the CDR3 is TGTGCCAGCATCTTGTTGGGGGGAACTGGAAACACCATATATTTT.

The chain links TRBV12-3 or TRBV12-4 to TRBJ2-7; no reliable D call. The V end lost 3 bases, the J end lost 4 bases, and 7 bases lay between the germline ends. CDR3 length equals 12 residues. CDR3 residues: CASSLFGYEQYF. The CDR3 DNA follows: TGTGCCAGCAGTTTGTTCGGGTACGAGCAGTACTTC.

There are many counts of this clonotype. The chain links TRBV18 to TRBJ1-2; no firm D call. The CDR3 has 14 residues. With 6 bases removed from V and 3 bases from J, the gap between germline ends came to 14 bases. Germline V gene lookup returns CDR1 KGHSH and CDR2 LQKENI. The CDR3 is CASSQSGEDYGYTF. CDR3 sequence (DNA): TGTGCCAGCTCCCAATCGGGCGAGGACTATGGCTACACCTTC. Using reference TRBV18 and TRBJ1-2 for the parts outside the CDR3, the full variable domain is NAGVMQNPRHLVRRRGQEARLRCSPMKGHSHVYWYRQLPEEGLKFMVYLQKENIIDESGMPKERFSAEFPKEGPSILRIQQVVRGDSAAYFCASSQSGEDYGYTFGSGTRLTVV.

The chain uses TRBV7-2 and TRBJ2-3; 7 nucleotides line up with TRBD2. Germline V gene lookup returns CDR1 SGHTA and CDR2 FQGNSA. The junction had 11 bases not matched to a gene; V was cut back by 7 bases and J by 1 base. The CDR3 is 16 residues long. The CDR3 sequence: CASTQASLAGTDTQYF. For the CDR3, the DNA is TGTGCCAGCACCCAAGCTAGTCTAGCGGGCACAGATACGCAGTATTTT. The whole variable domain, filled in from reference TRBV7-2 and TRBJ2-3, reads GAGVSQSPSNKVTEKGKDVELRCDPISGHTALYWYRQSLGQGLEFLIYFQGNSAPDKSGLPSDRFSAERTGGSVSTLTIQRTQQEDSAVYLCASTQASLAGTDTQYFGPGTRLTVL.

The genes are TRBV18 and TRBJ2-5; no definite D call. Trimming removed 0 bases at V and 5 bases at J, with 7 bases between. The CDR3 has 13 residues. Germline CDR1 reads KGHSH; CDR2 reads LQKENI. This chain's CDR3 is CASSPPTSETQYF. The CDR3, as DNA: TGTGCCAGCTCACCACCCACATCGGAGACCCAGTACTTC.